The 28 T cell receptor beta chains below come from one sample, sequenced in a study of T cell responses to AZD1222 COVID-19 vaccine. Assay: immunoSEQ multiplex PCR; the TCRdb copy retains only in-frame clones and omits some. The repertoire holds about 110,000 clones, with roughly 87% as singletons. The material sequenced was peripheral blood, taken on day 0 of AZD1222 vaccination. The receptors shown here come from an adult in good health.

This chain links TRBV5-4 with TRBJ2-1; 8 positions match TRBD2. J was trimmed by 7 bases and V by 2 bases; bases with no gene match: 8. The CDR3 contains 15 residues. In germline, CDR1 is SGHNT, CDR2 YYREEE (reference sequence). CDR3 amino acids: CASSFEAGEGNEQFF. The DNA for the CDR3 is TGTGCCAGCAGCTTCGAAGCGGGAGAAGGGAATGAGCAGTTCTTC.

The chain links TRBV19 to TRBJ1-6; D gene ambiguous. V was pared by 3 bases and J by 6 bases, with 3 bases between. The CDR3 has 12 residues. The germline V gene encodes CDR1 LNHDA and CDR2 SQIVND (reference sequence). CDR3 sequence: CASSILNSPLHF. The DNA of the CDR3 is TGTGCCAGTAGTATCCTTAATTCACCCCTCCACTTT. The variable domain in full, completed from reference TRBV19 and TRBJ1-6, reads DGGITQSPKYLFRKEGQNVTLSCEQNLNHDAMYWYRQDPGQGLRLIYYSQIVNDFQKGDIAEGYSVSREKKESFPLTVTSAQKNPTAFYLCASSILNSPLHFGNGTRLTVT.

This clone was seen a few times. The chain uses TRBV18 and TRBJ2-7; D may be TRBD1 (5 bases). Trimming stripped 2 bases from V and 3 bases from J, with 8 bases between. Germline-derived CDR1 and CDR2 are KGHSH and LQKENI. This CDR3 is 13 amino acids long. The CDR3 protein is CASSPIRVYEQYF. The CDR3 bases are TGTGCCAGCTCACCAATCAGGGTCTACGAGCAGTACTTC.

V is TRBV5-4 and J is TRBJ2-7; 10 bases map to TRBD1. The CDR3 has 14 residues. Germline V CDR1 and CDR2: SGHNT, YYREEE (reference sequence). The ends lost 0 bases at V and 7 bases at J; junction bases unmatched: 4. The CDR3 is CASSLGWTGGEQYF. DNA for the CDR3: TGTGCCAGCAGCTTGGGGTGGACAGGGGGGGAGCAGTACTTC. The full variable domain, rest sourced from reference TRBV5-4 and TRBJ2-7, is ETGVTQSPTHLIKTRGQQVTLRCSSQSGHNTVSWYQQALGQGPQFIFQYYREEENGRGNFPPRFSGLQFPNYSSELNVNALELDDSALYLCASSLGWTGGEQYFGPGTRLTVT.

The chain has TRBV27 and TRBJ1-1; a weak D match, TRBD1 (5 bases). The V gene's germline CDR1 is MNHEY and CDR2 SMNVEV (reference sequence). The CDR3 loop spans 12 amino acids. V shed 3 bases and J shed 8 bases, with 10 bases lying between them. In DNA, the CDR3 is TGTGCCAGCAGTTTGGTCGGGGGGGAAGCTTTCTTT. Amino acid sequence: CASSLVGGEAFF.

In this sample, this clone turned up a few times. CDR3 protein: CATSDLPGQGPRNSPLHF. The CDR3 DNA follows: TGTGCCACCAGTGACCTACCGGGACAGGGGCCCCGCAATTCACCCCTCCACTTT. The gene calls are TRBV24-1 and TRBJ1-6; TRBD1 aligns across 10 bases. CDR1 is KGHDR and CDR2 is SFDVKD in the germline V gene. With V trimmed by 4 bases and J by 7 bases, 12 bases remained unmatched. This CDR3 contains 18 residues.

The chain uses TRBV19 and TRBJ1-3, with D possibly being TRBD1 (5 bases). Looked up from germline, CDR1 is LNHDA and CDR2 is SQIVND (reference sequence). V lost 3 bases to trimming and J lost 0 bases, with 9 bases between them. This CDR3 has 15 residues. CDR3 coding DNA: TGTGCCAGTAGTATGGGACCGAACTCTGGAAACACCATATATTTT. Encoded protein: CASSMGPNSGNTIYF. Full variable domain (outside the CDR3, taken from reference TRBV19 and TRBJ1-3): DGGITQSPKYLFRKEGQNVTLSCEQNLNHDAMYWYRQDPGQGLRLIYYSQIVNDFQKGDIAEGYSVSREKKESFPLTVTSAQKNPTAFYLCASSMGPNSGNTIYFGEGSWLTVV.

The chain links TRBV27 to TRBJ2-1; 11 nucleotides match TRBD2. This CDR3 comprises 17 residues. Germline lookup yields CDR1 MNHEY and CDR2 SMNVEV (reference sequence). The J segment lost 0 bases and the V segment lost 7 bases, leaving 8 bases of the junction unmatched. CDR3 residues: CASNGLAGGGSYNEQFF. As DNA, the CDR3 is TGTGCCAGCAACGGACTAGCGGGCGGTGGCTCCTACAATGAGCAGTTCTTC.

The chain links TRBV27 to TRBJ1-1; D gene ambiguous. Looked up from germline, CDR1 is MNHEY and CDR2 is SMNVEV (reference sequence). CDR3 length: 15 residues. V lost 4 bases, J lost 1 base, and 13 bases lay in between. This CDR3 reads CASSSRRTQNTEAFF. In DNA form, the CDR3 reads TGTGCCAGCAGTTCTAGACGGACGCAGAACACTGAAGCTTTCTTT.

This clone was picked up a small number of times. The rearrangement links TRBV5-6 to TRBJ2-1; TRBD2 matches at 9 bases. V trimming: 1 base; J trimming: 3 bases; junction bases outside the gene matches: 5. CDR3 length: 16 amino acids. The germline gives CDR1 SGHDT, CDR2 YYEEEE. DNA of the CDR3: TGTGCCAGCAGCTTGTCCCGACTAGCGGTCTACAATGAGCAGTTCTTC. It yields the protein CASSLSRLAVYNEQFF.

The chain carries TRBV7-2 and TRBJ2-5; possibly TRBD1 for D (6 bases). CDR3 size: 13 residues. Looked up from germline, CDR1 is SGHTA and CDR2 is FQGNSA. V shed 5 bases and J shed 1 base, with 8 bases lying between them. The CDR3 spells CASSPGAQETQYF. DNA of the CDR3: TGTGCCAGCAGCCCAGGGGCCCAAGAGACCCAGTACTTC.

V and J are TRBV27 and TRBJ1-2; 7 nucleotides agree with TRBD1. V was clipped by 4 bases and J by 4 bases; unmatched bases: 12. The CDR3 is made up of 16 amino acids. Germline V gene data show CDR1 as MNHEY and CDR2 as SMNVEV (reference sequence). In DNA, the CDR3 is TGTGCCAGCAGTTCTCACCGGACAGGTCTGATCTATGGCTACACCTTC. It specifies CASSSHRTGLIYGYTF.

This chain connects TRBV19 to TRBJ2-3, with D perhaps assigned TRBD1 or TRBD2 (5 bases each). Trimming cost V 8 bases and J 2 bases, with 14 bases left between them. Per the germline V gene, CDR1 is LNHDA and CDR2 is SQIVND (reference sequence). The CDR3 consists of 14 residues. The CDR3 protein is CASALGTNTDTQYF. The CDR3 coding sequence is TGTGCCAGTGCCCTGGGGACGAACACAGATACGCAGTATTTT. The variable domain in full, with the rest retrieved from reference TRBV19 and TRBJ2-3, is DGGITQSPKYLFRKEGQNVTLSCEQNLNHDAMYWYRQDPGQGLRLIYYSQIVNDFQKGDIAEGYSVSREKKESFPLTVTSAQKNPTAFYLCASALGTNTDTQYFGPGTRLTVL.

V and J are TRBV29-1 and TRBJ2-2, with D perhaps matching TRBD1 (5 bases). Germline CDR1 and CDR2: SQVTM and ANQGSEA. The CDR3 contains 16 residues. Trimming left V 4 bases short and J 0 bases short, with 15 bases between. The CDR3 DNA sequence: TGCAGCGTTGGTGGCACAGGTCCCGCGAACACCGGGGAGCTGTTTTTT. This encodes CSVGGTGPANTGELFF.

The J gene is TRBJ1-1, the V gene TRBV18, with 7 bases identical to TRBD1. J was trimmed by 5 bases and V by 6 bases; bases with no gene match: 12. Germline CDR1 and CDR2: KGHSH and LQKENI. The length of the CDR3 is 15 residues. In DNA form, the CDR3 reads TGTGCCAGCTCCACCCTGGTGACAGGGTATACTGAAGCTTTCTTT. It codes for CASSTLVTGYTEAFF.

J is TRBJ2-3 and V is TRBV7-9; D is unresolved. The V gene's germline CDR1 is SEHNR and CDR2 FQNEAQ (reference sequence). The CDR3 length is 17 residues. V was pared by 5 bases and J by 4 bases, with 22 bases between. The chain's CDR3 is CASSTNPRPGMSDTQYF. The CDR3, as DNA: TGTGCCAGCAGCACGAACCCTCGACCGGGTATGTCAGATACGCAGTATTTT.

This chain links TRBV6-5 with TRBJ2-3; no clear D. Deletions cut 6 bases from V and 5 bases from J, with 6 bases between. CDR1 is MNHEY, CDR2 SVGAGI, per germline. The CDR3 has 11 residues. CDR3 residues: CASRGEDTQYF. The DNA of the CDR3 is TGTGCCAGCAGGGGTGAAGATACGCAGTATTTT.

This clone has only one observation. J is TRBJ1-3 and V is TRBV12-3 or TRBV12-4; D is uncertain. V was trimmed by 5 bases and J by 4 bases, leaving 9 bases between them. The CDR3 spans 13 residues. The CDR3 nucleotides are TGTGCCAGCAGTCTCGGCCACGGAAACACCATATATTTT. It translates to CASSLGHGNTIYF.

This chain joins TRBV4-3 and TRBJ1-2; possible D gene TRBD1, 5 bases. CDR1 LGHNA and CDR2 YSLEER come from the germline V gene. The CDR3 contains 15 residues. Trimming pared 0 bases from V and 3 bases from J, leaving 11 bases between. In nucleotides, the CDR3 is TGCGCCAGCAGCCAAGATTTGACAGTATACTATGGCTACACCTTC. Its protein product is CASSQDLTVYYGYTF.

CDR3 protein: CASSKTGPSYGYTF. CDR3 nucleotide sequence: TGTGCCAGCAGTAAAACCGGGCCCTCCTATGGCTACACCTTC. V and J are TRBV6-2 or TRBV6-3 and TRBJ1-2, with unresolved D. Germline V gene lookup returns CDR1 MNHEY and CDR2 SVGEGT. There are 14 residues in the CDR3. The V end lost 5 bases, the J end lost 4 bases, and 14 bases lay between the germline ends.

The chain employs TRBV19 and TRBJ1-2, with 9 bases identical to TRBD1. There are 16 residues in the CDR3. The ends lost 6 bases at V and 4 bases at J; junction bases unmatched: 12. Per germline, CDR1 LNHDA and CDR2 SQIVND (reference sequence). The CDR3 sequence: CASSTGTGLITYGYTF. The CDR3 DNA is TGTGCCAGTAGCACCGGGACAGGGCTAATTACCTATGGCTACACCTTC. The full variable domain, rest sourced from reference TRBV19 and TRBJ1-2, is DGGITQSPKYLFRKEGQNVTLSCEQNLNHDAMYWYRQDPGQGLRLIYYSQIVNDFQKGDIAEGYSVSREKKESFPLTVTSAQKNPTAFYLCASSTGTGLITYGYTFGSGTRLTVV.

This chain uses TRBV6-2 or TRBV6-3 with TRBJ1-5; possibly TRBD1 for D (5 bases). CDR3 length equals 14 residues. Germline-derived CDR1 and CDR2 are MNHEY and SVGEGT. The V end was cut by 2 bases, the J end by 9 bases, with 14 bases between. This chain's CDR3 is CASSYGGARGPQHF. CDR3 coding DNA: TGTGCCAGCAGTTACGGGGGAGCCCGGGGGCCCCAGCATTTT.

The chain is built from TRBV28 and TRBJ1-2; TRBD1 agrees at 8 bases. Trimming took 5 bases from V and 6 from J; bases not matched to a gene: 17. Looked up from germline, CDR1 is MDHEN and CDR2 is SYDVKM. The CDR3 is 17 residues long. This CDR3 is CASSPWTGNRKTHGYTF. The CDR3 DNA is TGTGCCAGCAGTCCCTGGACAGGGAATCGAAAGACACATGGCTACACCTTC.

V usage is TRBV2 and J usage is TRBJ1-2, with D tentatively TRBD1 (5 bases). V lost 7 bases and J 6 bases, leaving 15 bases between the germline ends. Per germline, CDR1 SNHLY and CDR2 FYNNEI. This CDR3 has 13 amino acids. The DNA of the CDR3 is TGTGCCAGCACTTCGGACATCCGCAATGGCTACACCTTC. It codes for CASTSDIRNGYTF.

This chain uses TRBV6-2 or TRBV6-3 with TRBJ1-5; D is unclear. CDR3 size: 15 residues. The V gene's germline CDR1 is MNHEY and CDR2 SVGEGT. Trimming stripped 6 bases from V and 4 bases from J, with 16 bases between. This CDR3 is CASSLGIPANQPQHF. The CDR3 DNA reads as TGTGCCAGCAGCCTCGGGATCCCGGCAAATCAGCCCCAGCATTTT.

The chain is built from TRBV7-8 and TRBJ1-2; D gene unclear. Trimming stripped 1 base from V and 1 base from J, with 4 bases between. The CDR3 contains 13 residues. CDR1 SGHVS and CDR2 FQNEAQ come from the germline V gene. In DNA, the CDR3 is TGTGCCAGCAGCTTAGGGGATAACTATGGCTACACCTTC. Its protein is CASSLGDNYGYTF.

This sequence joins TRBV2 and TRBJ2-5, with D tentatively TRBD1 (5 bases). The CDR3 consists of 12 residues. CDR1 and CDR2 from the germline V gene are SNHLY and FYNNEI. The V and J ends lost 1 base and 9 bases respectively, with 9 bases between them. CDR3 in amino acids: CASSEGRGSQYF. CDR3 DNA: TGTGCCAGCAGTGAAGGAAGGGGTTCCCAGTACTTC.

The rearrangement uses TRBV4-3 and TRBJ1-4; D possibly corresponds to TRBD1 (5 bases). Germline V gene sequence: CDR1 LGHNA, CDR2 YSLEER. Trimming stripped 8 bases from V and 4 bases from J, with 17 bases between. This CDR3 is 15 amino acids long. The CDR3 here is CASSGRSLSNEKLFF. In DNA form, the CDR3 reads TGCGCCAGCTCGGGACGGAGTCTCAGTAATGAAAAACTGTTTTTT.